This T cell receptor beta chain comes out of a study of human T cells and chemical hapten exposure. Study-level findings and limits: Unchanged with DPC sensitization were TCRs above 1 in 1000 frequency. Clustering by CDR3 similarity yielded significantly more large clusters from expanded TCRs than controls.

As to time point: patch test 1, 2 weeks after DPC sensitization. The sample's treatment: therapeutic diphenylcyclopropenone sensitization with weekly scalp DPC. Concerning this clonotype itself: Its cognate antigen is unknown.

Per the original data handling: Per-sample TCR counts ranged from roughly 20,000 to 700,000, median about 100,000. TCRdb re-analysed the RACE reads in MiXCR, keeping a single row per CDR3 protein. TCRdb, rather than the study authors, made the V and J calls. Of tens of thousands of distinct CDR3 sequences in the sample, about 10% were seen once. CDR1 is LGHNA and CDR2 is YSLEER in the germline V gene. V gave up 3 bases and J gave up 7 bases, with 24 bases separating them. This CDR3 has 17 residues. The chain carries TRBV4-3 and TRBJ1-2; D is perhaps TRBD1 (6 bases). The clonotype comes from a woman between 45 and 65 years old with alopecia areata. Some clones in this sample may be carry-over from other donors' samples. This specimen was whole blood, taken in connection with sensitization to the hapten diphenylcyclopropenone (DPC). The CDR3 DNA sequence: TGCGCCAGCAGCCAGGGGGCAGGCGCAGGAGGGTCGCGTGGCTACACCTTC. Protein: CASSQGAGAGGSRGYTF.